This T cell receptor beta chain was sequenced during a study of blood T cell repertoires in COVID-19. Whole-study context: Spain, Italy and the United States supplied samples that represented acute and convalescent COVID-19. Sample material is recorded as cDNA or gDNA derived from T cells, B-cell-depleted T cells, or PBMCs.

Germline-derived CDR1 and CDR2 are SGDLS and YYNGEE. The CDR3 totals 13 residues. Trimming removed 3 bases from V and 5 bases from J, with 11 bases in between. In the original processing: The assay estimated nucleated cells by amplifying reference gene primers. Profiling relied on immunoSEQ multiplex PCR, and the TCRdb table lists in-frame clones only, not all of them. V and J calls and clone size follow that table, whereas D and trimming were derived from the DNA. The profile shows approximately 400,000 clones, about 89% of them singletons. The V and J genes are TRBV9 and TRBJ2-5; maybe TRBD2 (6 bases). Sequencing was done on a sample of peripheral blood. This TCR came from a man between 40 and 49 years old with acute or convalescent COVID-19. The CDR3 DNA reads as TGTGCCAGCAGCGCCGGGACTCCTGAGACCCAGTACTTC. Its protein is CASSAGTPETQYF. Based on the CDR3 plus reference TRBV9 and TRBJ2-5, the full variable domain is DSGVTQTPKHLITATGQRVTLRCSPRSGDLSVYWYQQSLDQGLQFLIQYYNGEERAKGNILERFSAQQFPDLHSELNLSSLELGDSALYFCASSAGTPETQYFGPGTRLLVL.